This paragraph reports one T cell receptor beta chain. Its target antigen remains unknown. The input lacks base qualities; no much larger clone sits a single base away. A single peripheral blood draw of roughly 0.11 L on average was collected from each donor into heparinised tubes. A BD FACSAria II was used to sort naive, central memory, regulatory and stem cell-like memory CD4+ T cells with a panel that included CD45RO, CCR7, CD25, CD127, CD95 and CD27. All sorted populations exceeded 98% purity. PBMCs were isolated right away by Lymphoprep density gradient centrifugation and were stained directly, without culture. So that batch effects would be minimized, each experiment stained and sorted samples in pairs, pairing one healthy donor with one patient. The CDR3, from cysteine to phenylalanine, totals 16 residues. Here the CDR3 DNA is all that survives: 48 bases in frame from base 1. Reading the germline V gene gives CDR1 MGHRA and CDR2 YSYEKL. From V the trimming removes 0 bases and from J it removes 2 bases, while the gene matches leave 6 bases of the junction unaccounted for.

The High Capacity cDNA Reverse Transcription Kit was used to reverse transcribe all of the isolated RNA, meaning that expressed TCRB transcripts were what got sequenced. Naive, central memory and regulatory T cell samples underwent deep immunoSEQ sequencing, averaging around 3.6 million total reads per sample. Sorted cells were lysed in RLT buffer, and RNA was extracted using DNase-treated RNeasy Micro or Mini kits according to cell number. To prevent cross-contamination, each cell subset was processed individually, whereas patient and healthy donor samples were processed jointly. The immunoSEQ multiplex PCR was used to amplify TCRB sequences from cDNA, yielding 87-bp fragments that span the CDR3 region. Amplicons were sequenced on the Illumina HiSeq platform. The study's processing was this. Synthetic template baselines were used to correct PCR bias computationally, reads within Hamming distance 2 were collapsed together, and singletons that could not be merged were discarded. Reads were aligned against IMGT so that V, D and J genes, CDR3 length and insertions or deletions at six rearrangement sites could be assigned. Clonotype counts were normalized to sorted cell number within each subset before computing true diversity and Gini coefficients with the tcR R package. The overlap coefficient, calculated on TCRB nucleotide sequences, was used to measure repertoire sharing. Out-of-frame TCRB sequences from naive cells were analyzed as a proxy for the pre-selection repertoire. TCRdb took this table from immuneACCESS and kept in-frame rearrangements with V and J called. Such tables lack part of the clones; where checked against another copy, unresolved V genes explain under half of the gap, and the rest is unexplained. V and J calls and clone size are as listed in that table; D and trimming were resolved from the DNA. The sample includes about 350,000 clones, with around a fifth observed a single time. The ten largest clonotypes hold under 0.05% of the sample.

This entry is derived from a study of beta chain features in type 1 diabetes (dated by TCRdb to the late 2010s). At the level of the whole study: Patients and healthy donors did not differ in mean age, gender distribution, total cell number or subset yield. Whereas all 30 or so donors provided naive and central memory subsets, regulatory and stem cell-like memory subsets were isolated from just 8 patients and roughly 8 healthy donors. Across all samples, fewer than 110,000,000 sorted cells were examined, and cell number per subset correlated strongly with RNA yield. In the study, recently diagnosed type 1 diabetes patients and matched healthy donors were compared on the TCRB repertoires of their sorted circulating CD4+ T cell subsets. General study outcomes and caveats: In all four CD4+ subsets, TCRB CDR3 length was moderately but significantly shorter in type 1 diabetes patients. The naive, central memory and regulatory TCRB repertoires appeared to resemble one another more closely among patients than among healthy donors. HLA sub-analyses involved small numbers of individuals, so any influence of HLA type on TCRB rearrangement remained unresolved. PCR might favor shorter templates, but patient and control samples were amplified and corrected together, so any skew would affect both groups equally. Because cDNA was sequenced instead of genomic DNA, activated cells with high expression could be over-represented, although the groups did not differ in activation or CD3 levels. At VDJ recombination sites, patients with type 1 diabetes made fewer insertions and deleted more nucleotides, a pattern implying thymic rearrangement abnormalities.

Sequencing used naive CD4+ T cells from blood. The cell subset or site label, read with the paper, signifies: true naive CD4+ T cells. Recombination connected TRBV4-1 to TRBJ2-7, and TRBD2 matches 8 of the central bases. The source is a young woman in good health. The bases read TGCGCCAGCAGCCAAGATATAGCGGGAATGCCCTACGAGCAGTACTTC. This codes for CASSQDIAGMPYEQYF.